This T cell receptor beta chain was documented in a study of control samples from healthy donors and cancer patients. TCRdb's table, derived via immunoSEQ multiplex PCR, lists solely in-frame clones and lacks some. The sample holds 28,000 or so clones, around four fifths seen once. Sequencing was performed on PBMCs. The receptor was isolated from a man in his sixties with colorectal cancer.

CDR3 bases: TGTGCCAGCAGGGACCGAGGGACAGGGGGCGATGAGCAGTTCTTC. This translates into CASRDRGTGGDEQFF. This chain uses TRBV6-5 with TRBJ2-1; 12 bases fit TRBD1. Germline lookup yields CDR1 MNHEY and CDR2 SVGAGI. After removal of 6 bases from V and 8 bases from J, the junction contained 8 bases not matched to a gene. The CDR3 covers 15 residues.